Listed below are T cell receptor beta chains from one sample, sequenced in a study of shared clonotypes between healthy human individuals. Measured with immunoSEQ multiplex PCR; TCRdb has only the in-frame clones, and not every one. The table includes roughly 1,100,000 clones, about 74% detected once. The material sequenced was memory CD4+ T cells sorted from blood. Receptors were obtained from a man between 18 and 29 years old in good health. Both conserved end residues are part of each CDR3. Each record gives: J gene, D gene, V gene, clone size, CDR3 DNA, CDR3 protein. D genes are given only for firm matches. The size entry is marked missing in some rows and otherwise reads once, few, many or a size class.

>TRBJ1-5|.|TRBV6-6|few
TGTGCCAGCAGTTACGCCAGCTCCAATCAGCCCCAGCATTTT
CASSYASSNQPQHF
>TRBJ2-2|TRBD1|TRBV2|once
TGTGCCAGCAGTGGCCAGGGGGCCACCGGGGAGCTGTTTTTT
CASSGQGATGELFF
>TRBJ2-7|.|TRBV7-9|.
TGTGCCAGCAGCTTACCGAAACTAGCTCGACGTTGG
CASSLPKLARRW
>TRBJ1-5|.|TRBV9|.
TGTGCCAGCAGCGTAGGGGTCGGGTTTAGCAATCAGCCCCAGCATTTT
CASSVGVGFSNQPQHF
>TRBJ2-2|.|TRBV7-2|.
TGTGCCAGCAGCCTCCCGACAGCCACGAACACCGGGGAGCTGTTTTTT
CASSLPTATNTGELFF
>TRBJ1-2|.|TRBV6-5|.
TGTGCCAGCAAGACACAGGGACAAGGCTACACCTTC
CASKTQGQGYTF
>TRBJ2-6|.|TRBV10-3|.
TGTGCCATCAGTGAGAATCCGACGAGCTCTGGGGCCAACGTCCTGACTTTC
CAISENPTSSGANVLTF
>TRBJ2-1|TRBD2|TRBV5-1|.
TGCGCCAGCAGCCAAATTACGGGGGGACATGAGCAGTTCTTC
CASSQITGGHEQFF
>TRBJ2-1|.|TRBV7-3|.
TGTGCCAGCAGCCCCGGTCTGCAGCGCTACAATGAGCAGTTCTTC
CASSPGLQRYNEQFF
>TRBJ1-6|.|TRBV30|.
TGTGCCTGGAGTGTAGCCCAGGCCCTCCACTTT
CAWSVAQALHF
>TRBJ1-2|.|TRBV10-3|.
TGTGCCATCAGTGAGGGTAGGGCGGGTGGCTACACCTTC
CAISEGRAGGYTF
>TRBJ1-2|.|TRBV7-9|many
TGTGCCAGCAGCTACGACAATATTGGCTACACCTTC
CASSYDNIGYTF
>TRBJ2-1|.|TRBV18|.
TGTGCCAGCTCACCACCGTATGAGAGGGAAGAGCAGTTCTTC
CASSPPYEREEQFF
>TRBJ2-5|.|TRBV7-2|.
TGTGCCAGCAGCTTAGGTTCCAGGAACCAAGAGACCCAGTACTTC
CASSLGSRNQETQYF
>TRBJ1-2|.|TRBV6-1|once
TGTGCCAGCAGTGAAGACCCCCAGGGGCGGGTATCTGGCTACACCTTC
CASSEDPQGRVSGYTF
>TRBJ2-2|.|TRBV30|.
TGTGCCTGGAGGGGGGACTTGAACACCGGGGAGCTGTTTTTT
CAWRGDLNTGELFF
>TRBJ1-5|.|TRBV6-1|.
TGTGCCAGCAGCGGGGGTGGGGGGAACAATCAGCCCCAGCATTTT
CASSGGGGNNQPQHF
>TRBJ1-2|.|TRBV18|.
TGTGCCAGCTCAGCCGGAGCTAACTATGGCTACACCTTC
CASSAGANYGYTF
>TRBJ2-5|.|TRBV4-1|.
TGCGCCAGCAGCCAAGGAACAGGGCCGGGGACCCAGTACTTC
CASSQGTGPGTQYF
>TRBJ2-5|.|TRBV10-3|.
TGTGCCATCAGGAACGGGCCCAGCCAAGAGACCCAGTACTTC
CAIRNGPSQETQYF
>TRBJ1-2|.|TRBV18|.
TGTGCCAGCTCACCACAGGGGGGAATTGGTTATGGCTACACCTTC
CASSPQGGIGYGYTF